Sequencing of this T cell receptor beta chain was carried out in a study of T cell repertoires in cytomegalovirus infection. Study-wide results and limits: It was HLA-C-restricted CMV-specific TCR beta clonotypes that dominated the response ex vivo.

Germline CDR1 and CDR2: DFQATT and SNEGSKA (reference sequence). V gave up 1 base and J gave up 6 bases, with 24 bases separating them. The length of the CDR3 is 17 residues. As concerns this clonotype: The target antigen is unknown.

MiXCR, applied by TCRdb to the reads, yields one record per CDR3 protein. The sample carries around 750,000 distinct CDR3 sequences, about 31% recorded once. This sequence joins TRBV20-1 and TRBJ1-2; D is perhaps TRBD1 (5 bases). The receptor's source is a human donor in good health (CMV status not recorded). Some clones in this sample may be carry-over from other donors' samples. The sample was cultured CD8+ T cells from PBMCs, taken from culture after CMV antigen stimulation. CDR3: CSARAGDSSLYGHGYTF. CDR3 in DNA: TGCAGTGCTAGAGCGGGAGACAGTTCCCTCTATGGGCATGGCTACACCTTC.